This TCR beta chain stems from a study of neurological immune-mediated disorders (dated by TCRdb to between 2018 and 2020). Regarding the study in general: Among the 35 or so multiple sclerosis patients, relapsing-remitting MS was present in around 30 and secondary progressive MS was present in 3. Using UMI-based sequencing, the study compared peripheral blood TCR-beta repertoires from patients with HTLV-I-associated myelopathy (HAM/TSP), patients with multiple sclerosis, and healthy controls. The 90 to 110 TCR-beta libraries covered PBMC samples along with longitudinal samples, technical triplicates, and paired sorted CD4+ and CD8+ T-cell subsets. Of the 68 subjects in the cohort, some 14 were HAM/TSP patients, about 34 were multiple sclerosis patients, and about 20 were healthy controls.

What the authors observed across the whole study: No identical CDR3 amino acid sequences were shared among expanded clones across subjects, suggesting private TCR-beta repertoires in all groups. No association of the MS cluster with clinical or MRI features was observed, and the need for larger cohorts was stated by the authors. TCR clonal expansion was highest in HAM/TSP patients and lowest in MS patients, with MS patients falling below even healthy controls. In phylogenetic analysis, the repertoires of 18 of 34 MS patients grouped into a cluster of related CDR3 sequences, which suggests a possible signature at the repertoire level.

cDNA was synthesized by template-switch 5'RACE using a primer with a 10-nucleotide random unique molecular identifier that tagged each TCR transcript. Every sequencing run yielded over 170 million TCR-beta sequences covering 15-18 subjects. The RNeasy kit was used for extraction of total RNA. TCR-beta VDJ regions were amplified with primers for the TCR constant region and the 5'RACE anchor, using the KAPA Real-time Library Amplification kit. Sample indexes and Illumina adaptors were added in a first PCR, and a second PCR then increased library yield. After Ampure bead purification, the TCR product of roughly 650 bp was size-selected on a 2% E-gel SizeSelection system. Before pooling, library quality was assessed on a Bioanalyzer, concentration was determined with Qubit, and library quantification was performed with the Kapa Library Quantification kit. An Illumina HiSeq 2500 was used to sequence the libraries paired-end at 2 x 150 bp. To increase sequence diversity, about 25-30% phiX was spiked into each library pool. The source study handled its data this way. The UMI-based MiGEC pipeline processed quality-filtered reads and removed over 80% of raw TCR sequences during error correction. IMGT germline references were used for aligning VDJ genes, and each clonotype was defined as a unique CDR3 amino acid sequence together with its V-J genes. Clonal expansion, Shannon diversity, and CDR3 relatedness (CalcPairwiseDistances, ClusterSamples) were evaluated with VDJtools, and phylogenetic trees were built with CLCbio workbench. A clone was classed as expanded if it had 8 or more unique UMIs, a cutoff based on coefficient-of-variation modelling across technical triplicates. TCRdb reprocessed the public reads (quality trimming at Q25 with fastp, clone calling with MiXCR) and kept in-frame beta chains. Rows matching on CDR3 protein sequence are summarized as one entry with the most common DNA and genes. The V and J calls and clone size are TCRdb's, not the authors'. This sample is represented by approximately 44,000 distinct CDR3 sequences; around 5.3% of them were singletons. The top ten hold less than 1.5% of the sample.

Sorted-subset TCR libraries were prepared from under 1.1 million sorted CD4+ or CD8+ T cells. The multiple sclerosis patients were enrolled in a US clinical protocol that used magnetic resonance imaging to evaluate disease progression. PBMCs were separated from peripheral blood using Ficoll-Hypaque density gradient centrifugation and then cryopreserved in liquid nitrogen. The study also sequenced paired sorted CD4+ and CD8+ subsets from healthy controls, HAM/TSP patients and MS patients. Based on the germline V gene (reference sequence), the CDR1 and CDR2 sequences are LNHNV and YYDKDF. The CDR3 has 13 amino acids, counting the end cysteine and phenylalanine. Only the CDR3 DNA is retained, 39 bases long and in frame from the first base. Trimming takes 6 bases from V and 3 bases from J, and the germline ends sit 11 bases apart. The sample holds many counts of this clonotype. Its antigen is unknown. No base quality information exists; no much larger clone differs at one position.

Sequencing was done on a sample of CD4+ T cells from blood. The sequence is built from TRBV15 and TRBJ1-1, with no reliable assignment of the D segment. The receptor was isolated from a woman between 18 and 29 years old with multiple sclerosis. The nucleotide sequence reads TGTGCCACCAGTCCGACCCTTGACACTGAAGCTTTCTTT. Translated, this is CATSPTLDTEAFF.